The rows below give T cell receptor beta chains drawn from one sample of a study of shared clonotypes between healthy human individuals. TCRdb's table, derived via immunoSEQ multiplex PCR, lists solely in-frame clones and lacks some. The data show 1,500,000 or so clones, around 97% seen once. The sample consisted of naive CD4+ T cells sorted from blood. The receptor set was obtained from a man aged 30 to 45 in good health. The CDR3 runs from the conserved cysteine through the conserved F or W. The D gene is left open where the match is weak.

j_call	d_call	v_call	cdr3_aa	cdr3_nt
TRBJ2-7	NA	TRBV18	CASSPSPGNEQYF	TGTGCCAGCTCACCAAGCCCAGGAAACGAGCAGTACTTC
TRBJ2-3	NA	TRBV27	CASAQGNLADTQYF	TGTGCCAGCGCGCAGGGGAATCTGGCAGATACGCAGTATTTT
TRBJ2-2	TRBD1	TRBV11-2	CASSLARDRANTGELFF	TGTGCCAGCAGCTTAGCCCGGGACAGGGCGAACACCGGGGAGCTGTTTTTT
TRBJ2-5	TRBD1	TRBV18	CASLGQVKETQYF	TGTGCCAGCTTGGGACAGGTTAAAGAGACCCAGTACTTC
TRBJ1-1	NA	TRBV28	CASTSLVGEAFF	TGTGCCAGCACCTCTTTAGTAGGTGAAGCTTTCTTT
TRBJ2-1	NA	TRBV28	CASSYHRTYNEQFF	TGTGCCAGCAGTTATCACAGAACCTACAATGAGCAGTTCTTC
TRBJ2-1	TRBD2	TRBV19	CASSRLAGDYNEQFF	TGTGCCAGTAGCCGACTAGCGGGAGACTACAATGAGCAGTTCTTC
TRBJ2-3	TRBD1	TRBV11-2	CASSRDRPDTQYF	TGTGCCAGCAGTCGGGACAGACCAGATACGCAGTATTTT
TRBJ2-5	NA	TRBV7-6	CASSTGAPGAQYF	TGTGCCAGCAGCACAGGGGCCCCGGGAGCCCAGTACTTC
TRBJ2-3	TRBD2	TRBV13	CASSLILGLGGTQYF	TGTGCCAGCAGCTTAATCCTAGGACTAGGCGGTACGCAGTATTTT
TRBJ2-5	TRBD2	TRBV7-3	CASSSDSGRETQYF	TGTGCCAGCAGCTCGGATAGCGGGAGAGAGACCCAGTACTTC
TRBJ2-7	NA	TRBV6-1	CASSEAAYEQYF	TGTGCCAGCAGTGAAGCAGCTTACGAGCAGTACTTC
TRBJ2-2	NA	TRBV9	CASSAYGAGHTGELFF	TGTGCCAGCAGCGCATATGGGGCGGGCCACACCGGGGAGCTGTTTTTT
TRBJ1-4	NA	TRBV28	CASTKIGTTNEKLFF	TGTGCCAGCACCAAAATCGGGACAACTAATGAAAAACTGTTTTTT
TRBJ2-1	TRBD2	TRBV6-1	CASALAGGIYNEQFF	TGTGCCAGCGCCTTAGCGGGAGGCATCTACAATGAGCAGTTCTTC
TRBJ1-4	NA	TRBV6-1	CASSERTAGYEKLFF	TGTGCCAGCAGTGAGAGGACCGCGGGCTATGAAAAACTGTTTTTT
TRBJ1-4	NA	TRBV7-7	CASSLVVGEKLFF	TGTGCCAGCAGCTTAGTGGTGGGGGAAAAACTGTTTTTT
TRBJ1-5	NA	TRBV7-9	CASSLDSEGNQPQHF	TGTGCCAGCAGCTTAGACAGCGAGGGCAATCAGCCCCAGCATTTT
TRBJ2-1	NA	TRBV20-1	CSARILNEQFF	TGCAGTGCTAGAATTTTAAATGAGCAGTTCTTC
TRBJ2-5	TRBD1	TRBV30	CAWTKGQRTEETQYF	TGTGCCTGGACCAAGGGACAGCGGACCGAAGAGACCCAGTACTTC
TRBJ1-5	TRBD1	TRBV6-1	CASSEARWDRGREPQHF	TGTGCCAGCAGTGAAGCGCGATGGGACAGGGGGCGTGAGCCCCAGCATTTT
TRBJ2-5	TRBD2	TRBV19	CASSIGLAGYEETQYF	TGTGCCAGTAGTATCGGACTAGCGGGATATGAGGAGACCCAGTACTTC
TRBJ1-2	NA	TRBV11-2	CASSLDLGSREGYTF	TGTGCCAGCAGCTTAGATCTCGGCAGTCGAGAAGGCTACACCTTC
TRBJ2-7	NA	TRBV5-4	CASSPEGLAVEQYF	TGTGCCAGCAGCCCAGAGGGCCTAGCCGTCGAGCAGTACTTC
TRBJ1-1	NA	TRBV18	CASSLQGNTEAFF	TGTGCCAGCTCACTCCAGGGGAACACTGAAGCTTTCTTT
TRBJ2-7	NA	TRBV6-5	CASSTRRASGYEQYF	TGTGCCAGCAGTACTCGAAGGGCCTCCGGCTACGAGCAGTACTTC
TRBJ2-7	NA	TRBV5-1	CANPGAGPSYEQYF	TGCGCCAACCCGGGGGCAGGGCCCTCCTACGAGCAGTACTTC
TRBJ2-1	TRBD2	TRBV30	CAWSGTSGVYNEQFF	TGTGCCTGGAGTGGCACTAGCGGGGTCTACAATGAGCAGTTCTTC
TRBJ2-1	TRBD1	TRBV19	CASWDRVSNNEQFF	TGTGCCTCCTGGGACAGGGTGTCAAACAATGAGCAGTTCTTC
TRBJ2-3	TRBD2	TRBV28	CASSPGTSGGTDTQYF	TGTGCCAGCAGCCCCGGGACTAGCGGGGGGACAGATACGCAGTATTTT
TRBJ2-5	NA	TRBV6-5	CASSSSRAQETQYF	TGTGCCAGCAGTTCCAGTCGGGCGCAAGAGACCCAGTACTTC